Only a few counts were recorded for the clone carrying this TCR beta chain. Time point given: patch test 1, 2 weeks after DPC sensitization. The treatment is: therapeutic diphenylcyclopropenone sensitization with weekly scalp DPC. The sample is drawn from a study of human T cells and chemical hapten exposure. TCRdb re-called the RACE reads through MiXCR, storing one row per CDR3 protein. The table includes 150,000 to 200,000 distinct CDR3 sequences, roughly 14% detected once. The sequence was obtained from a woman in her twenties or thirties with alopecia areata. Some clones in this sample may be carry-over from other donors' samples. The material was whole blood, obtained in connection with sensitization to the hapten diphenylcyclopropenone (DPC).

The CDR3 region has the DNA TGTGCCAGCAGTGATTTGGGGGCTCGGAGCTCCTATAATTCACCCCTCCACTTT. Its translation: CASSDLGARSSYNSPLHF. The chain has TRBV7-9 and TRBJ1-6; TRBD1 might be the D (6 bases). Trimming shortened V by 6 bases and J by 0 bases, and 18 bases separated the two germline ends. The CDR3 has 18 residues. The germline CDR1 and CDR2 sequences are SEHNR and FQNEAQ (reference sequence).